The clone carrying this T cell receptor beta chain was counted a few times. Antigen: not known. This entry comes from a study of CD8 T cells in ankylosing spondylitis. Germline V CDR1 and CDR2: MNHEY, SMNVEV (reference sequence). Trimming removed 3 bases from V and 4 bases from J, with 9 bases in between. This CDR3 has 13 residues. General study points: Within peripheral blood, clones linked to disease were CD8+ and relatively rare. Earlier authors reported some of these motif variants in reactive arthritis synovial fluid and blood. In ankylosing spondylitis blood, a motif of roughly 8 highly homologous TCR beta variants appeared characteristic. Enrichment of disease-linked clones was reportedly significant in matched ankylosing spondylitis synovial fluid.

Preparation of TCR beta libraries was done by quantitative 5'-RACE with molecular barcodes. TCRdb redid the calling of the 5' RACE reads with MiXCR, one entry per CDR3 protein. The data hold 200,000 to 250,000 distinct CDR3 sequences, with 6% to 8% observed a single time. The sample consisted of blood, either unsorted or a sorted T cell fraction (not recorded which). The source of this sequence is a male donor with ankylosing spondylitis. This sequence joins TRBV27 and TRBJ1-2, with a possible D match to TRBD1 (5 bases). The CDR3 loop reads CASSLGQLYGYTF. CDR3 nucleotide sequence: TGTGCCAGCAGTTTGGGGCAGCTCTATGGCTACACCTTC.